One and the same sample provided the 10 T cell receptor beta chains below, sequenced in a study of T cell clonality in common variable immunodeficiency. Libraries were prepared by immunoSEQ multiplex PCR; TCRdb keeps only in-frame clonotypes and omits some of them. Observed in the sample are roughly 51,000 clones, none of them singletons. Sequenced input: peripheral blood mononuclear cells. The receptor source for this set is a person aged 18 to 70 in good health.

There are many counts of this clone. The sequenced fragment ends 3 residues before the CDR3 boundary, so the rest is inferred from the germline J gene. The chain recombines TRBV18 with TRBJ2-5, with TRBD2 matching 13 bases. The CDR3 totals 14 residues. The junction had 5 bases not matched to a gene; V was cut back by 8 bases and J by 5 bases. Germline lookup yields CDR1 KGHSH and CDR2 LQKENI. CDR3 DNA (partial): TGTGCCAGCCGACTAGCGGGAGGTTCGGAGACC. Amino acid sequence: CASRLAGGSET. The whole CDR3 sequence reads CASRLAGGSETQYF.

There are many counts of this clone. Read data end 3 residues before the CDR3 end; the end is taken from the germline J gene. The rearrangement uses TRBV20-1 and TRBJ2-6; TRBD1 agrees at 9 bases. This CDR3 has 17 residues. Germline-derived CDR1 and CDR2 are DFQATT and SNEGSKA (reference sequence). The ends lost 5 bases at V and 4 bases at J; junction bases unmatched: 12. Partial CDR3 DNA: TGCAGTGCTCGGAAAGCCGGGACAGGGATCGGGGCCAACGTC. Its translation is CSARKAGTGIGANV. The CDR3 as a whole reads CSARKAGTGIGANVLTF.

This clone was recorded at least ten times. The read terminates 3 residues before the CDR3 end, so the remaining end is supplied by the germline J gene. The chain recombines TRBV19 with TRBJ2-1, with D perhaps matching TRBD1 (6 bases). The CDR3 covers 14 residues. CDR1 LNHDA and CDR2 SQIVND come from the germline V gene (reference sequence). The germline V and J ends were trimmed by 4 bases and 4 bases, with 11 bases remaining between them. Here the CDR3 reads CASSRSQGYNEQFF. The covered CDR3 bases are TGTGCCAGTAGTAGGTCGCAGGGGTACAATGAG.

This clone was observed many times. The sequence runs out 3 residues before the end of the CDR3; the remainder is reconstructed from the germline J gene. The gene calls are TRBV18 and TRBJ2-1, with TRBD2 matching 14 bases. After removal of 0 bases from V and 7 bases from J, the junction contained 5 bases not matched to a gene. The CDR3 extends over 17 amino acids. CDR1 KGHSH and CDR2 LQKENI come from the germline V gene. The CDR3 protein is CASSPPGLAGGINEQFF. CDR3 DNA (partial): TGTGCCAGCTCACCACCTGGACTAGCGGGAGGTATAAATGAG.

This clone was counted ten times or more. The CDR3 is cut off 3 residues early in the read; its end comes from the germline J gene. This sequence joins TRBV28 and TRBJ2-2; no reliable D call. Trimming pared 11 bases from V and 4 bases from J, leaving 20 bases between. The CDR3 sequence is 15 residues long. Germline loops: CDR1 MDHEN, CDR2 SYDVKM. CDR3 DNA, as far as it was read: TGTGCCGGTGGCGGCGGAGCCTTCCTCACCGGGGAG. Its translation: CAGGGGAFLTGE. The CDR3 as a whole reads CAGGGGAFLTGELFF.

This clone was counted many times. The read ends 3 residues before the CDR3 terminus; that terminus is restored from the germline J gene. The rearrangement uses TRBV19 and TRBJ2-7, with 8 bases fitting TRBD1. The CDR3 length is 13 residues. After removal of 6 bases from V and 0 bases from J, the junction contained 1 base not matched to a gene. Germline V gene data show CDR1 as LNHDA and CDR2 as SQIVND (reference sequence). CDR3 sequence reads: CASSQGASYEQYF. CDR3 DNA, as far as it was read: TGTGCCAGTAGCCAGGGGGCCTCCTACGAG.

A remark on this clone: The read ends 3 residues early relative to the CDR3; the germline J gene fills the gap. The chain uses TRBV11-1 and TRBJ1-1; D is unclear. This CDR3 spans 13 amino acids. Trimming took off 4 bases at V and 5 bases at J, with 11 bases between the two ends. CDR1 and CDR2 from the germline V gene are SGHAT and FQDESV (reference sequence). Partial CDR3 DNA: TGTGCCAGCAGCTCACAAGAAAAGACTGAA. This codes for CASSSQEKTE. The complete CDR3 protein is CASSSQEKTEAFF.

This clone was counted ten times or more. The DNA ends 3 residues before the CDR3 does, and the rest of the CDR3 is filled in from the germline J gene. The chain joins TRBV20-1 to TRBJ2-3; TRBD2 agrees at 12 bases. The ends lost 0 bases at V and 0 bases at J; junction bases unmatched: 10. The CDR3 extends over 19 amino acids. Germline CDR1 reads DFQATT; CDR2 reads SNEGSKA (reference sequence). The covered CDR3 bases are TGCAGTGCTAGAGATTTTACTAGCGGGAGGCGTACAAGCACAGATACG. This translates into CSARDFTSGRRTSTDT. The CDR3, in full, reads CSARDFTSGRRTSTDTQYF.

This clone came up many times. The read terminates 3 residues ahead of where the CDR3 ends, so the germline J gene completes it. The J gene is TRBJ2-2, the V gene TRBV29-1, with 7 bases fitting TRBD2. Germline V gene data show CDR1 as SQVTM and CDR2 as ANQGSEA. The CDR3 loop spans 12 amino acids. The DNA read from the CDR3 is TGCAGCGTTGAAGGCGGGAGCCTAGAG. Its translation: CSVEGGSLE. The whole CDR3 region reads CSVEGGSLELFF.

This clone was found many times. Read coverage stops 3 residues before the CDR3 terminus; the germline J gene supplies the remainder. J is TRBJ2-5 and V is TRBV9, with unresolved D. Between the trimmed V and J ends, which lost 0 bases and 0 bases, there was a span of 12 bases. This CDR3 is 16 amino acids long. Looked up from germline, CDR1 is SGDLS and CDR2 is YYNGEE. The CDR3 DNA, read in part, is TGTGCCAGCAGCGTAGAGGCTCGATCGTACCAAGAGACC. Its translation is CASSVEARSYQET. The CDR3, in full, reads CASSVEARSYQETQYF. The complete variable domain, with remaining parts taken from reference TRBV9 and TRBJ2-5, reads DSGVTQTPKHLITATGQRVTLRCSPRSGDLSVYWYQQSLDQGLQFLIQYYNGEERAKGNILERFSAQQFPDLHSELNLSSLELGDSALYFCASSVEARSYQETQYFGPGTRLLVL.